This is a list of T cell receptor beta chains from one sample in a study of blood T cells in healthy people across ages. TCRdb redid the calling of the 5' RACE reads with MiXCR, one entry per CDR3 protein. The table includes roughly 1,700,000 distinct CDR3 sequences, 28% detected once. Sequenced input: blood. All receptors come from a woman in her 30s in good health. Each CDR3 is given with its conserved first and last residue. Each record gives: CDR3 DNA, CDR3 protein, D gene, V gene, J gene, clone size, CDR3 length. The D gene is left open where the match is weak. Clone size is given for some rows only: seen once, a few or many times, or a class if the clone is expanded.

DNA: TGCGCCAGCAGCCTGAGAGGGGGCTTGGACAACGAGCGGTTCTTC
CDR3: CASSLRGGLDNERFF
D: TRBD1
V: TRBV5-1
J: TRBJ2-1
size: few
length: 15

DNA: TGCAGGGGACAGGGGGCGGGATTCTCCCACGAGCAGTACTTC
CDR3: CRGQGAGFSHEQYF
D: TRBD1
V: TRBV20-1
J: TRBJ2-7
size: few
length: 14

DNA: TGTGCCAGCAGCTTGGGGGGGACTAGCGGGAGGTCTGAGCAGTTCTTC
CDR3: CASSLGGTSGRSEQFF
D: TRBD2
V: TRBV7-2
J: TRBJ2-1
size: .
length: 16

DNA: TGCAGTGCTAGAGACTCTGGCGAGGGGCAGCCCGAAAAGATCCACGAGCAGTACTTC
CDR3: CSARDSGEGQPEKIHEQYF
D: .
V: TRBV20-1
J: TRBJ2-7
size: many
length: 19

DNA: TGTGCCTGGAGTCCCGGGACAGCTAATGAAAAACTGTTTTTT
CDR3: CAWSPGTANEKLFF
D: TRBD1
V: TRBV30
J: TRBJ1-4
size: few
length: 14

DNA: TGTGCCAGCAGTTACGACAGGCCTAACTATGGCTACACCTTC
CDR3: CASSYDRPNYGYTF
D: .
V: TRBV6-6
J: TRBJ1-2
size: .
length: 14

DNA: TGTGCCATCAGCGACCGGAATCAGCCCCAGCATTTT
CDR3: CAISDRNQPQHF
D: .
V: TRBV10-3
J: TRBJ1-5
size: .
length: 12

DNA: TGCGCCAGCAGCCTCCCGAATGTAGCTAGGGGTCTATACAATGGGCAGTTCTTC
CDR3: CASSLPNVARGLYNGQFF
D: .
V: TRBV4-3
J: TRBJ2-1
size: .
length: 18

DNA: TGTGCCAGCAGCTTAGTGAGGGGGCAGAATGAGCAGTTCTTC
CDR3: CASSLVRGQNEQFF
D: TRBD1
V: TRBV11-2
J: TRBJ2-1
size: .
length: 14

DNA: TGCGCCAGCAGCTTGGCAGACGGCGGTCTAAGGGAAACGCAGTATTTT
CDR3: CASSLADGGLRETQYF
D: .
V: TRBV5-1
J: TRBJ2-3
size: few
length: 16

DNA: TGTGCCACCGAGCGGACAGGGGCGGAGACCCAGTACTTC
CDR3: CATERTGAETQYF
D: TRBD1
V: TRBV24-1
J: TRBJ2-5
size: few
length: 13

DNA: TGTGCCAGCAGCGTAGGTGACAGAACCTACGAGCAGTACTTC
CDR3: CASSVGDRTYEQYF
D: .
V: TRBV9
J: TRBJ2-7
size: few
length: 14

DNA: TGTGCCAGCAGTTACTCGGGGGCCGGGGGCAATCAGCCCCAGCATTTT
CDR3: CASSYSGAGGNQPQHF
D: .
V: TRBV6-5
J: TRBJ1-5
size: .
length: 16

DNA: TGTGCCAGCAGCCCCTTCACAGGGGGCACTGAAGCTTTCTTT
CDR3: CASSPFTGGTEAFF
D: TRBD1
V: TRBV11-2
J: TRBJ1-1
size: .
length: 14

DNA: TGTGCTAGTGGTTTGGTCGGACGGCCTGCCGGTGAGCAGTTCTTC
CDR3: CASGLVGRPAGEQFF
D: .
V: TRBV12-5
J: TRBJ2-1
size: .
length: 15

DNA: TGCAGCGTCACAGCCACGGGAGTTAATGAAAAACTGTTTTTT
CDR3: CSVTATGVNEKLFF
D: .
V: TRBV29-1
J: TRBJ1-4
size: many
length: 14

DNA: TGCAGTGCGAGAGACGGGCGGGGATTCTACAATGAGCAGTTCTTC
CDR3: CSARDGRGFYNEQFF
D: .
V: TRBV20-1
J: TRBJ2-1
size: few
length: 15

DNA: TGTGCCAGCAGCGTAGGCGGGGGCTCCGGGGGGCAGTATTTT
CDR3: CASSVGGGSGGQYF
D: .
V: TRBV9
J: TRBJ2-3
size: .
length: 14

DNA: TGCGCCAGCAGCTTGGGGGACAGTACTTCAAAATATGGCTACACCTTC
CDR3: CASSLGDSTSKYGYTF
D: TRBD1
V: TRBV5-1
J: TRBJ1-2
size: few
length: 16

DNA: TGTGCCAGCAGCTCTGGGATGCGGCATGGCTACACCTTC
CDR3: CASSSGMRHGYTF
D: .
V: TRBV7-2
J: TRBJ1-2
size: few
length: 13

DNA: TGTGCCAGCAGCTTCCGGGACAGGGGCCTCAATGAGCAGTTCTTC
CDR3: CASSFRDRGLNEQFF
D: TRBD1
V: TRBV7-9
J: TRBJ2-1
size: .
length: 15

DNA: TGCAGCGTTGAGGAAATACAGGGAACTAATGAAAAACTGTTTTTT
CDR3: CSVEEIQGTNEKLFF
D: .
V: TRBV29-1
J: TRBJ1-4
size: few
length: 15

DNA: TGTGCCAGCCGATCGACTAGGGCCCAAGAGACCCAGTACTTC
CDR3: CASRSTRAQETQYF
D: .
V: TRBV6-6
J: TRBJ2-5
size: few
length: 14

DNA: TGTGCCAGCAGCTTCGGGACTAGCGGGGGGTATCCAGATACGCAGTATTTT
CDR3: CASSFGTSGGYPDTQYF
D: TRBD2
V: TRBV11-2
J: TRBJ2-3
size: .
length: 17

DNA: TGTGCCAGCAGCTTAGTCCCAGGACAGGGATATGGCTACACCTTC
CDR3: CASSLVPGQGYGYTF
D: TRBD1
V: TRBV7-2
J: TRBJ1-2
size: many
length: 15

DNA: TGCAGTGCTAGCGCGGAAGTCTACGAGCAGTACTTC
CDR3: CSASAEVYEQYF
D: .
V: TRBV20-1
J: TRBJ2-7
size: many
length: 12

DNA: TGCAGCGTTGAAGATGGGATGATCTCTGGAAACACCATATATTTT
CDR3: CSVEDGMISGNTIYF
D: .
V: TRBV29-1
J: TRBJ1-3
size: .
length: 15

DNA: TGTGCCAGCGGGGAGACGGCTGGCTACACCTTC
CDR3: CASGETAGYTF
D: .
V: TRBV2
J: TRBJ1-2
size: few
length: 11

DNA: TGCGCCAGCAGCTTGAGATCCAGCGGGAGGATCTACAATGAGCAGTTCTTC
CDR3: CASSLRSSGRIYNEQFF
D: TRBD2
V: TRBV5-1
J: TRBJ2-1
size: few
length: 17

DNA: TGTGCCAGCAGCCGTGTGGGTGAGCAGTTCTTC
CDR3: CASSRVGEQFF
D: .
V: TRBV3-1
J: TRBJ2-1
size: many
length: 11

DNA: TGTGCCAGCAGCTTCCCGGGACAGGGGGACTACGAGCAGTACTTC
CDR3: CASSFPGQGDYEQYF
D: TRBD1
V: TRBV7-9
J: TRBJ2-7
size: many
length: 15

DNA: TGCGCCACCGCTAATCAGGGGGCCGAGACCCAGTACTTC
CDR3: CATANQGAETQYF
D: TRBD1
V: TRBV23-1
J: TRBJ2-5
size: few
length: 13

DNA: TGTGCCAGCAGTCCTAGCGGGAGGGCCCACGAGCAGTACTTC
CDR3: CASSPSGRAHEQYF
D: TRBD2
V: TRBV12-3/TRBV12-4
J: TRBJ2-7
size: many
length: 14

DNA: TGCAGCGTCAGCCGCGGGATAGGTGTCAGTGAGCAGTTCTTC
CDR3: CSVSRGIGVSEQFF
D: .
V: TRBV29-1
J: TRBJ2-1
size: few
length: 14

DNA: TGTGCCAGTAGTGGGACAGGGACATCGGGTAATGAAAAACTGTTTTTT
CDR3: CASSGTGTSGNEKLFF
D: TRBD1
V: TRBV19
J: TRBJ1-4
size: few
length: 16

DNA: TGCGCCAGCAGCTTGGCGGACAGGACCTCCTACGAGCAGTACTTC
CDR3: CASSLADRTSYEQYF
D: TRBD1
V: TRBV5-1
J: TRBJ2-7
size: few
length: 15

DNA: TGTGCCAGCCGCCGTAGGTATGGCTACACCTTC
CDR3: CASRRRYGYTF
D: .
V: TRBV12-3/TRBV12-4
J: TRBJ1-2
size: few
length: 11

DNA: TGTGCCAGCACCCCAACTTCCAGGAACTATGGCTACACCTTC
CDR3: CASTPTSRNYGYTF
D: .
V: TRBV27
J: TRBJ1-2
size: .
length: 14

DNA: TGTGCCTGGATATATGGATTTCCGGGACATATTAATGGCTACACCTTC
CDR3: CAWIYGFPGHINGYTF
D: .
V: TRBV30
J: TRBJ1-2
size: .
length: 16

DNA: TGTGCCAGCAGCAAACAGACATTCTCGGTCCACGAGCAGTACTTC
CDR3: CASSKQTFSVHEQYF
D: .
V: TRBV12-3/TRBV12-4
J: TRBJ2-7
size: few
length: 15

DNA: TGTGCCAGCTCACGCAACGGAAACACCGGGGAGCTGTTTTTT
CDR3: CASSRNGNTGELFF
D: .
V: TRBV18
J: TRBJ2-2
size: .
length: 14

DNA: TGTGCCAGCAGTGAGACGCGGCCGAAGGCCGAGCAGTACTTC
CDR3: CASSETRPKAEQYF
D: .
V: TRBV2
J: TRBJ2-7
size: .
length: 14

DNA: TGCAGCGTTGAGGTCGCCCCGGGGGGGAACATTCAGTACTTC
CDR3: CSVEVAPGGNIQYF
D: TRBD2
V: TRBV29-1
J: TRBJ2-4
size: many
length: 14

DNA: TGCGCCAGTTCGACAGCCAAAACAACCCCATCCGACGCTTTCTTT
CDR3: CASSTAKTTPSDAFF
D: .
V: TRBV5-1
J: TRBJ1-1
size: .
length: 15